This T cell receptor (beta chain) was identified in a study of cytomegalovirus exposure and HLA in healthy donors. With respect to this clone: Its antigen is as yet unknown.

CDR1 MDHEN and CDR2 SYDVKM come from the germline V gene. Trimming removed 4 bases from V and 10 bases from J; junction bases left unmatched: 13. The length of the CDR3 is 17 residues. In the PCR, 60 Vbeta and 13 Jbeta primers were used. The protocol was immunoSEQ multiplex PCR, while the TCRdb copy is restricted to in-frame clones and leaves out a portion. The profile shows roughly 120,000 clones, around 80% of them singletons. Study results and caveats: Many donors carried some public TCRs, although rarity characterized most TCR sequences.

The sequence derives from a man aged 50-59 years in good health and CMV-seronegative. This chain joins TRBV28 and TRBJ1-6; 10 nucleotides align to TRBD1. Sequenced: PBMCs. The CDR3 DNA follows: TGTGCCAGCAGTTCCGTCCTGGACAGGGGGGTGTGGTCACCCCTCCACTTT. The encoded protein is CASSSVLDRGVWSPLHF. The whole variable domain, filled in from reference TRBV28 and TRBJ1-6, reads DVKVTQSSRYLVKRTGEKVFLECVQDMDHENMFWYRQDPGLGLRLIYFSYDVKMKEKGDIPEGYSVSREKKERFSLILESASTNQTSMYLCASSSVLDRGVWSPLHFGNGTRLTVT.